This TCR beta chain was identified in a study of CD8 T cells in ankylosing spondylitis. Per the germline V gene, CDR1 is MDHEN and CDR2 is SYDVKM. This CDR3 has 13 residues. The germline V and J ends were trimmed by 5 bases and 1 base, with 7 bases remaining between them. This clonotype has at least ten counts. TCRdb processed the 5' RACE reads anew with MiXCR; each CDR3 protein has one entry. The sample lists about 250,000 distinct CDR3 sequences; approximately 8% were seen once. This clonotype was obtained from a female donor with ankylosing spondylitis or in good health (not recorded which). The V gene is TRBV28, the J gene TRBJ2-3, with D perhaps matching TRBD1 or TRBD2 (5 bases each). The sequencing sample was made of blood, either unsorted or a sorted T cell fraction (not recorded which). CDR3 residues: CASSGDGTDTQYF. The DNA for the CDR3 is TGTGCCAGCAGTGGGGACGGCACAGATACGCAGTATTTT.